These T cell receptor beta chains were read from a single sample in a study of beta chain features in type 1 diabetes. The repertoire was sequenced with immunoSEQ multiplex PCR; TCRdb's copy has only in-frame clones and lacks some. The top ten clones hold 0.025% to 0.03% of a sample with roughly 240,000 clones, around an eighth of them seen once. Sequenced: naive CD4+ T cells from blood. All receptors derive from a woman aged 40 to 55 in good health. Both conserved end residues are part of each CDR3. D genes are given only for firm matches. For some rows the clone size is stated as once, few or many, or as a class when expanded; others skip it.

d_call	v_call	clone_size	j_call	cdr3_aa	cdr3_nt
TRBD1	TRBV18	-	TRBJ1-5	CASSPQTGAADNQPQHF	TGTGCCAGCTCACCACAAACAGGGGCCGCCGATAATCAGCCCCAGCATTTT
TRBD2	TRBV27	-	TRBJ2-1	CASSPRTSVHLSYNEQFF	TGTGCCAGCAGTCCTCGGACTAGTGTACACTTATCCTACAATGAGCAGTTCTTC
-	TRBV7-2	-	TRBJ1-4	CASTSEGGEKLFF	TGTGCCAGCACCTCCGAAGGCGGGGAAAAACTGTTTTTT
-	TRBV29-1	-	TRBJ2-7	CSATTGETYEQYF	TGCAGCGCCACCACGGGGGAAACCTACGAGCAGTACTTC
-	TRBV29-1	few	TRBJ1-2	CSTSPQGSF	TGCAGCACCTCCCCCCAGGGTTCCTTC
-	TRBV25-1	-	TRBJ2-3	CASSDDAARADTQYF	TGTGCCAGCAGTGACGACGCAGCGAGGGCCGATACGCAGTATTTT
-	TRBV9	-	TRBJ2-5	CASSGEGGRKTQYF	TGTGCCAGCAGCGGCGAGGGGGGGAGGAAGACCCAGTACTTC
-	TRBV6-6	-	TRBJ1-1	CASSYVLNTEAFF	TGTGCCAGCAGTTACGTTCTCAACACTGAAGCTTTCTTT
-	TRBV6-6	-	TRBJ1-1	CASSAGQNTEAFF	TGTGCCAGCAGTGCTGGACAAAACACTGAAGCTTTCTTT
-	TRBV23-1	many	TRBJ2-1	CASECNEQFF	TGCGCCAGCGAGTGCAATGAGCAGTTCTTC
-	TRBV19	few	TRBJ2-2	CASSLDFGTRGTGELFF	TGTGCCAGTTCGCTAGACTTTGGGACACGTGGCACCGGGGAGCTGTTTTTT
TRBD1	TRBV5-5	-	TRBJ1-2	CASSLYGTGRVYGYTF	TGTGCCAGCAGCTTGTACGGGACAGGGCGAGTCTATGGCTACACCTTC
-	TRBV6-1	-	TRBJ2-7	CASSDYRGASSYEQYF	TGTGCCAGCAGTGACTACCGGGGGGCCTCTTCCTACGAGCAGTACTTC
-	TRBV10-3	-	TRBJ2-3	CAIRYQQGADTQYF	TGTGCCATCAGATATCAACAGGGAGCAGATACGCAGTATTTT
-	TRBV5-4	-	TRBJ2-2	CAYKEGNTGELFF	TGTGCCTACAAGGAGGGGAACACCGGGGAGCTGTTTTTT
-	TRBV10-1	-	TRBJ2-3	CASSEPSGDTQYF	TGCGCCAGCAGTGAGCCTTCGGGGGATACGCAGTATTTT
-	TRBV15	-	TRBJ2-7	CATSRESLPQGHEQYF	TGTGCCACCAGCAGAGAATCTCTACCACAGGGCCACGAGCAGTACTTC
-	TRBV28	few	TRBJ1-1	CASSLLGGTNTEAFF	TGTGCCAGCAGCTTGCTCGGAGGGACTAACACTGAAGCTTTCTTT
-	TRBV7-9	-	TRBJ1-1	CASSLPGNTEAFF	TGTGCCAGCAGCTTACCAGGTAACACTGAAGCTTTCTTT
-	TRBV21-1	few	TRBJ2-3	CASSKPKDIGTDTQYF	TGTGCCAGCAGCAAACCCAAGGACATAGGTACAGATACGCAGTATTTT
-	TRBV9	-	TRBJ2-3	CASSVLTDTQYF	TGTGCCAGCAGCGTACTAACAGATACGCAGTATTTT
-	TRBV5-6	-	TRBJ2-1	CASSLGGELAYNEQFF	TGTGCCAGCAGCTTGGGTGGGGAGTTAGCCTACAATGAGCAGTTCTTC
TRBD1	TRBV2	few	TRBJ1-5	CASRFRQGGYQPQHF	TGTGCCAGCAGGTTTAGACAGGGTGGCTATCAGCCCCAGCATTTT
TRBD2	TRBV9	few	TRBJ2-2	CASSTNRDPGGRTGELFF	TGTGCCAGCAGCACAAATAGAGACCCGGGGGGGCGGACCGGGGAGCTGTTTTTT
-	TRBV15	few	TRBJ2-5	CATSREIGVGGQGTQYF	TGTGCCACCAGCAGAGAGATAGGGGTCGGGGGGCAAGGGACCCAGTACTTC
TRBD1	TRBV19	few	TRBJ2-6	CASSVDRGLPGANVLTF	TGTGCCAGTAGTGTGGACAGGGGGCTGCCTGGGGCCAACGTCCTGACTTTC
TRBD2	TRBV27	-	TRBJ2-7	CASSSLFGGSDEQYF	TGTGCCAGCAGTTCCCTCTTCGGGGGGTCTGACGAGCAGTACTTC
-	TRBV7-9	-	TRBJ1-2	CASAPTGTGYTF	TGTGCCAGCGCCCCCACAGGGACGGGCTACACCTTC
-	TRBV29-1	few	TRBJ1-2	CSVDFSGGYTF	TGCAGCGTTGATTTTTCAGGAGGCTACACCTTC
-	TRBV23-1	many	TRBJ2-5	CASSVRLRETQYF	TGCGCCAGCAGCGTGAGGTTACGAGAGACCCAGTACTTC
TRBD1	TRBV27	-	TRBJ1-2	CASSLLARDRDGYTF	TGTGCCAGCAGTTTATTAGCGCGGGACAGGGACGGCTACACCTTC
-	TRBV18	few	TRBJ1-2	CASASSGASWGTF	TGTGCCAGCGCTAGCAGCGGGGCCTCGTGGGGGACCTTC